The rows below give T cell receptor beta chains drawn from one sample of a study of human T cells and chemical hapten exposure. TCRdb redid the calling of the RACE reads with MiXCR, one entry per CDR3 protein. The data contain around 50,000 distinct CDR3 sequences, about 10% of them singletons. The sample in question was whole blood, obtained in connection with sensitization to the hapten diphenylcyclopropenone (DPC). The receptor set was obtained from a woman in her fifties or sixties with alopecia areata. Some clones in this sample may be carry-over from other donors' samples. CDR3s include the opening cysteine and the closing phenylalanine or tryptophan.

CDR3aa,v_gene
CASLVLYRGLNYGYTF,TRBV2
CSVGKNTEAFF,TRBV29-1
CAIGRSRPYEQYF,TRBV28
CASSLGGAGGNEQFF,TRBV7-8
CSATSGRGNEQFF,TRBV20-1
CASSRGTGEAKNIQYF,TRBV18
CASSLAGAGNTQYF,TRBV27
CATSPEMDTEAFF,TRBV6-6
CAWKRTTNTEAFF,TRBV30
CSARDPGLRTDTQYF,TRBV20-1
CSARMPMQGSTNEKLFF,TRBV20-1
CASSRSQGNSPLHF,TRBV4-2
CSVGDRDFRTEAFF,TRBV29-1
CASSETWALNSPLHF,TRBV6-4
CSANGPYNEQFF,TRBV20-1
CSAKVAGGTTDTQYF,TRBV20-1
CASTMDRGTGELFF,TRBV2
CASSQALVNGEQFF,TRBV7-2
CASSLAYQASSYNEQFF,TRBV7-2
CASSLDRYEQYF,TRBV11-2
CASSRGRQNTEAFF,TRBV3-1
CATSRDRGPVKNIQYF,TRBV15
CASSASFDRGELFF,TRBV7-9
CASSYPGTSYNEQFF,TRBV6-2/TRBV6-3
CASSETGSNTGELFF,TRBV2
CSVRPGLAGADTQYF,TRBV29-1
CATQGVDGDEQYF,TRBV24-1
CASSQDSNSANTGELFF,TRBV4-1
CASSQDTNTGELFF,TRBV11-3
CSVWDPMNTEAFF,TRBV29-1
CASSHLTSGRYTGELFF,TRBV4-1
CASSLVGRDGYTF,TRBV11-2
CASSLFAENNEQFF,TRBV28
CASTESGQATGYTF,TRBV6-1
CASSLGSSNQPQHF,TRBV5-1
CASSPLISEYNEQFF,TRBV18
CASSVGPKGRTNTEAFF,TRBV7-9